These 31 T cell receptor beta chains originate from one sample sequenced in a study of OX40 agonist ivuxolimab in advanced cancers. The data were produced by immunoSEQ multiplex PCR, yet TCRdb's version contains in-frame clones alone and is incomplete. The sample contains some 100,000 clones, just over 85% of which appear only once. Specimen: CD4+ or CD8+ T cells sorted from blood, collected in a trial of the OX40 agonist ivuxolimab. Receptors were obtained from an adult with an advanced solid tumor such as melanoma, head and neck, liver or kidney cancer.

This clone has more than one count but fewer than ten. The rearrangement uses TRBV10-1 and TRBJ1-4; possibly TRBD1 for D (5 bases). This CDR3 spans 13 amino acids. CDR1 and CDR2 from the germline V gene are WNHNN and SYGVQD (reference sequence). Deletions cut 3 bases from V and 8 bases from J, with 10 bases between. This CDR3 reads CASSDRVGEKLFF. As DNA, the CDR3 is TGCGCCAGCAGTGACAGGGTTGGGGAAAAACTGTTTTTT.

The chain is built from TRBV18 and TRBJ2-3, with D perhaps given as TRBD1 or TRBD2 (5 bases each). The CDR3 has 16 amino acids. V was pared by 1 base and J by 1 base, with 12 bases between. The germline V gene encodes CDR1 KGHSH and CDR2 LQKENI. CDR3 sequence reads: CASSPRGMGGTDTQYF. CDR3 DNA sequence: TGTGCCAGCTCACCACGGGGGATGGGCGGCACAGATACGCAGTATTTT.

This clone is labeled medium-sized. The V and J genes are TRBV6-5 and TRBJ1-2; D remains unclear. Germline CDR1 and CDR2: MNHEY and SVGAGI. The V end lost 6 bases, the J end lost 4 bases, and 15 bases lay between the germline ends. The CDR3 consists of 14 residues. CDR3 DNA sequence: TGTGCCAGCAGCCCCGGGCGGGCGTCCTATGGCTACACCTTC. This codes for CASSPGRASYGYTF.

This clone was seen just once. Here the CDR3 reads CASSLRRGQPQHF. The CDR3 DNA follows: TGTGCCAGCAGCTTAAGGAGGGGTCAGCCCCAGCATTTT. V and J are TRBV7-2 and TRBJ1-5; a weak D match, TRBD1 (5 bases). Trimming took 2 bases from V and 6 from J, leaving 8 bases between them. The CDR3 has 13 amino acids. CDR1 and CDR2 (germline): SGHTA, FQGNSA.

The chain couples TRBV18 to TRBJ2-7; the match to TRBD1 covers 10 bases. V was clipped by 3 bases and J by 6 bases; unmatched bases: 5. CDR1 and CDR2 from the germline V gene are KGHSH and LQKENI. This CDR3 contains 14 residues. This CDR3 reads CASSPLTGGREQYF. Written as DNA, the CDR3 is TGTGCCAGCTCACCCCTGACAGGGGGCCGCGAGCAGTACTTC. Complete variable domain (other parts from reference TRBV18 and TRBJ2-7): NAGVMQNPRHLVRRRGQEARLRCSPMKGHSHVYWYRQLPEEGLKFMVYLQKENIIDESGMPKERFSAEFPKEGPSILRIQQVVRGDSAAYFCASSPLTGGREQYFGPGTRLTVT.

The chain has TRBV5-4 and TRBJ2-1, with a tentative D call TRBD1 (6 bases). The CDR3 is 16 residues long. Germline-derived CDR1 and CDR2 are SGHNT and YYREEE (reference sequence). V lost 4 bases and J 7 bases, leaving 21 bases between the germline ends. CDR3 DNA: TGTGCCAGCAGCCCTTTTCAACAGGGCGGCGGGAATGAGCAGTTCTTC. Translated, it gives CASSPFQQGGGNEQFF. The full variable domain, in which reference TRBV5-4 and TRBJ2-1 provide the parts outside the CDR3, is ETGVTQSPTHLIKTRGQQVTLRCSSQSGHNTVSWYQQALGQGPQFIFQYYREEENGRGNFPPRFSGLQFPNYSSELNVNALELDDSALYLCASSPFQQGGGNEQFFGPGTRLTVL.

The CDR3 loop is CSARGWPEAFF. The CDR3 DNA follows: TGCAGTGCCCGAGGATGGCCTGAAGCTTTCTTT. The chain joins TRBV20-1 to TRBJ1-1; no reliable D call. The CDR3 runs 11 residues. V was cut by 6 bases and J by 6 bases, with 11 bases left in between. CDR1 DFQATT and CDR2 SNEGSKA come from the germline V gene (reference sequence).

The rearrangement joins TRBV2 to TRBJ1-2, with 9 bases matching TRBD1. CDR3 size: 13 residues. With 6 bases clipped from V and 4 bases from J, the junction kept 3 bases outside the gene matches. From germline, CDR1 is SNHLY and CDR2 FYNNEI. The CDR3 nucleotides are TGTGCCAGCAGGGGGGACAGGGTCTATGGCTACACCTTC. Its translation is CASRGDRVYGYTF.

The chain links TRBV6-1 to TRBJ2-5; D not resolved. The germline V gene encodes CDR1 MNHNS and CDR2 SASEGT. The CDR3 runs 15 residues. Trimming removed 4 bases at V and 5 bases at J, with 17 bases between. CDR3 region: CASSVTGGFSETQYF. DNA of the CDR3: TGTGCCAGCAGTGTTACCGGCGGATTCTCTGAGACCCAGTACTTC.

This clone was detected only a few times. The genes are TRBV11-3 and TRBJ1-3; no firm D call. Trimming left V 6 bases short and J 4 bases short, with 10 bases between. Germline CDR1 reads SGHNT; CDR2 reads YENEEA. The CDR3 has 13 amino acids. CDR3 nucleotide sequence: TGTGCCAGCAGACGAGACGGGGGAAACACCATATATTTT. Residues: CASRRDGGNTIYF.

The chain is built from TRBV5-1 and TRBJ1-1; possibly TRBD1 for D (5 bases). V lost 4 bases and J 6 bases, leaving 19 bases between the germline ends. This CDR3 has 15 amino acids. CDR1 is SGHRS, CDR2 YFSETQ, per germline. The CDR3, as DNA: TGCGCCAGCAGCGCCGAAGGGGCGGGGTGGGCTGAAGCTTTCTTT. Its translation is CASSAEGAGWAEAFF.

This CDR3 is CATSRGGTEAGALHF. The CDR3 coding sequence is TGTGCCACCAGCAGAGGCGGGACAGAAGCAGGGGCCCTCCACTTT. The V gene is TRBV15, the J gene TRBJ1-6, with 7 bases identical to TRBD1. Germline CDR1 reads LNHNV; CDR2 reads YYDKDF (reference sequence). The trim removed 1 base at V and 14 bases at J, leaving 11 bases unmatched. This CDR3 is 15 amino acids long.

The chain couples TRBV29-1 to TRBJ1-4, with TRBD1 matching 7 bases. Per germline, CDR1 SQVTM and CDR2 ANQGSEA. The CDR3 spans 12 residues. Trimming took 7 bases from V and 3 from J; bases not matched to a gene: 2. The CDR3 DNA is TGCAGCGGCAGGGGGTCTAATGAAAAACTGTTTTTT. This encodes CSGRGSNEKLFF.

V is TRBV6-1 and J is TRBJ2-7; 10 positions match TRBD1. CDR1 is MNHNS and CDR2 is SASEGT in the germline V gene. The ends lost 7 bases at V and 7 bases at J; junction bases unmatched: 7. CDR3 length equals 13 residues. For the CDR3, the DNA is TGTGCCAGCACCGGGGACAGGGGCGGAGAGCAGTACTTC. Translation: CASTGDRGGEQYF.

CDR3 sequence reads: CAWSRDRGFDEQFF. The CDR3 nucleotides are TGTGCCTGGTCCCGGGACAGGGGGTTTGATGAGCAGTTCTTC. The V call is TRBV30, the J call TRBJ2-1, with 11 bases aligning to TRBD1. This CDR3 contains 14 residues. The germline V gene encodes CDR1 GTSNPN and CDR2 SVGIG (reference sequence). Losses at the gene ends were 5 bases for V and 8 bases for J; bases not matched to a gene: 8. The full variable domain, rest sourced from reference TRBV30 and TRBJ2-1, is SQTIHQWPATLVQPVGSPLSLECTVEGTSNPNLYWYRQAAGRGLQLLFYSVGIGQISSEVPQNLSASRPQDRQFILSSKKLLLSDSGFYLCAWSRDRGFDEQFFGPGTRLTVL.

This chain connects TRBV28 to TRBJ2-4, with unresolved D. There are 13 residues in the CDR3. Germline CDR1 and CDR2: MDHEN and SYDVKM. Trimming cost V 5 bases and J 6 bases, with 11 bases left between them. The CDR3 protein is CASSVPPGNIQYF. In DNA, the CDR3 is TGTGCCAGCAGTGTTCCGCCCGGAAACATTCAGTACTTC. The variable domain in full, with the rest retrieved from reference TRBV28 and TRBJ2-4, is DVKVTQSSRYLVKRTGEKVFLECVQDMDHENMFWYRQDPGLGLRLIYFSYDVKMKEKGDIPEGYSVSREKKERFSLILESASTNQTSMYLCASSVPPGNIQYFGAGTRLSVL.

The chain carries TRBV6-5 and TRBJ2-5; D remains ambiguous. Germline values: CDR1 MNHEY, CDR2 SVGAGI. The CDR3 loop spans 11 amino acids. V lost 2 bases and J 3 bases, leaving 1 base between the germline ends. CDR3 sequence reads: CASSYEETQYF. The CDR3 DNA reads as TGTGCCAGCAGTTACGAAGAGACCCAGTACTTC.

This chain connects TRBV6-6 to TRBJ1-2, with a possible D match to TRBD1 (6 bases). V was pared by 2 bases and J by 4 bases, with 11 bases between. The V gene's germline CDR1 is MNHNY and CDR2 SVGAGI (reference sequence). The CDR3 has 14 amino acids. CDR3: CASSYHTGSYGYTF. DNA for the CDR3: TGTGCCAGCAGTTACCACACAGGGAGCTATGGCTACACCTTC.

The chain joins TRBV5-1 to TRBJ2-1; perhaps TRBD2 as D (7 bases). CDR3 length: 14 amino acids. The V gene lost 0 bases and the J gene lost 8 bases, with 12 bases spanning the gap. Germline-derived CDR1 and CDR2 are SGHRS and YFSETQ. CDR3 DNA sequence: TGCGCCAGCAGCTTGGTGGCGGGGGCGGATGAGCAGTTCTTC. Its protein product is CASSLVAGADEQFF.

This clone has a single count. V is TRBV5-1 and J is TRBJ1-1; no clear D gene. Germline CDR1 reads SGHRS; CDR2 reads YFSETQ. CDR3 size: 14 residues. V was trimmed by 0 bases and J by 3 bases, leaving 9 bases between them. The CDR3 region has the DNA TGCGCCAGCAGCTTGGGGCGGTACGACACTGAAGCTTTCTTT. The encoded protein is CASSLGRYDTEAFF. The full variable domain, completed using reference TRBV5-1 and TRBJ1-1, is KAGVTQTPRYLIKTRGQQVTLSCSPISGHRSVSWYQQTPGQGLQFLFEYFSETQRNKGNFPGRFSGRQFSNSRSEMNVSTLELGDSALYLCASSLGRYDTEAFFGQGTRLTVV.

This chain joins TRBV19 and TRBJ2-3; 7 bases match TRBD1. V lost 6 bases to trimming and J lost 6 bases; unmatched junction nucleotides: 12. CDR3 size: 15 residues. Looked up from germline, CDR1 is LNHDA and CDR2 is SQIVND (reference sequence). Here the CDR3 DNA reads TGTGCCAGTAGCCCCCGGACAGGTACCGTGGATACGCAGTATTTT. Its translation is CASSPRTGTVDTQYF.

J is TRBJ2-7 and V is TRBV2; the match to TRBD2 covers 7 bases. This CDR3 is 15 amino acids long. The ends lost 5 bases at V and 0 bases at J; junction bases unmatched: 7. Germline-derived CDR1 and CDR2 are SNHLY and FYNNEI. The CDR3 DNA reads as TGTGCCAGCAGTCCTCTCCGGGACTACTCCTACGAGCAGTACTTC. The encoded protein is CASSPLRDYSYEQYF.

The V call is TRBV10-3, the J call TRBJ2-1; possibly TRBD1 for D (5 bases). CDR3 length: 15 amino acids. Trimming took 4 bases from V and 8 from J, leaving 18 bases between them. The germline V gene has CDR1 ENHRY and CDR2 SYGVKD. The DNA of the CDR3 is TGTGCCATCAGTGCAAGCAGGGTGATCGTTGATGAGCAGTTCTTC. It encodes CAISASRVIVDEQFF.

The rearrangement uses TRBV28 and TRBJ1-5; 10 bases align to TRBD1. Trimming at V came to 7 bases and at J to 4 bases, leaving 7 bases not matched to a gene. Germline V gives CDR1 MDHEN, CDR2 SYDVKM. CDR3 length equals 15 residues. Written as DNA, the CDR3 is TGTGCCAGCAACCTCAGGGGACAGGGGAATCAGCCCCAGCATTTT. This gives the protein CASNLRGQGNQPQHF.

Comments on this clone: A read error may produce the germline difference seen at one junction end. The CDR3 here is CACRFYRDNNQPQHF. As DNA, the CDR3 is TGTGCCTGCAGATTTTACCGGGACAACAATCAGCCCCAGCATTTT. The J gene is TRBJ1-5, the V gene TRBV6-1; maybe TRBD1 (6 bases). Per germline, CDR1 MNHNS and CDR2 SASEGT. There are 15 residues in the CDR3.

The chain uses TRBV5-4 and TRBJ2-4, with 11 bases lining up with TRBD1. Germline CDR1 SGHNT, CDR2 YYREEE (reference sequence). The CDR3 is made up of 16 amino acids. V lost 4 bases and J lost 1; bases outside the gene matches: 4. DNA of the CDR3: TGTGCCAGCAGCCGGACAGGGGGCAGTGCCAAAAACATTCAGTACTTC. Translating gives CASSRTGGSAKNIQYF.

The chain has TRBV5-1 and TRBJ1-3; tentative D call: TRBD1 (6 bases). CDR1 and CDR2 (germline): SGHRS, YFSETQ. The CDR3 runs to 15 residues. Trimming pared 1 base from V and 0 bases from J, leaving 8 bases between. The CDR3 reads CASSLTGSSGNTIYF. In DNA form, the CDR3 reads TGCGCCAGCAGCTTGACAGGGTCCTCTGGAAACACCATATATTTT.

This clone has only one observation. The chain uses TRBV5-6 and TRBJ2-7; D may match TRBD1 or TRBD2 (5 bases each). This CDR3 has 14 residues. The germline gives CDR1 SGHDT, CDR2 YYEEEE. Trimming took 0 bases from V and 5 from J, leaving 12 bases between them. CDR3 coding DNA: TGTGCCAGCAGCTTGGGTGGGACCTGGGACGAGCAGTACTTC. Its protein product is CASSLGGTWDEQYF.

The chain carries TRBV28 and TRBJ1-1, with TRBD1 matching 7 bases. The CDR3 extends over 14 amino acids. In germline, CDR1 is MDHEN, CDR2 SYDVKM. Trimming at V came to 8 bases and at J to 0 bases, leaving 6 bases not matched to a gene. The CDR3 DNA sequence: TGTGCCAGCGGCCTAGGGGGCCTGAACACTGAAGCTTTCTTT. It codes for CASGLGGLNTEAFF.

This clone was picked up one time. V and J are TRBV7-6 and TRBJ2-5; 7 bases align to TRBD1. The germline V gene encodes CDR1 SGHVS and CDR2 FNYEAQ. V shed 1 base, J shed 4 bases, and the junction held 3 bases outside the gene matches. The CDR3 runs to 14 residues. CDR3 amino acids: CASSLGQGVETQYF. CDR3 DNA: TGTGCCAGCAGCTTAGGGCAGGGGGTAGAGACCCAGTACTTC.

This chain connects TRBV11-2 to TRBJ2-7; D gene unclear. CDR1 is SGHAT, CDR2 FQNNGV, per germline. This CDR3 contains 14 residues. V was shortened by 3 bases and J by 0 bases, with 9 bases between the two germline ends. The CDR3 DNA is TGTGCCAGCAGCTTGGCATTGAGCTCCTACGAGCAGTACTTC. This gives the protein CASSLALSSYEQYF.